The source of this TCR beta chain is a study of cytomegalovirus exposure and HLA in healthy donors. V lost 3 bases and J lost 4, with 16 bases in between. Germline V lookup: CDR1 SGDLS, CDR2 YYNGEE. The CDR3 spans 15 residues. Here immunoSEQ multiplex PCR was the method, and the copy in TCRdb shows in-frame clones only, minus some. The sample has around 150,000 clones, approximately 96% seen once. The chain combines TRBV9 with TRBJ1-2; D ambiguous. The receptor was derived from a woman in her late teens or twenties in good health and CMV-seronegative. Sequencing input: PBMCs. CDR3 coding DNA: TGTGCCAGCAGCGCAACAGAGTTCGTCCTCTATGGCTACACCTTC. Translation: CASSATEFVLYGYTF.